These T cell receptor beta chains were read from a single sample in a study of blood T cell repertoires in COVID-19. Assay used: immunoSEQ multiplex PCR; TCRdb lists only in-frame clones, some missing. The table has 100,000 to 150,000 clones, about 88% seen once; the top ten hold about 1.2%. Sequenced sample: peripheral blood. The source is a woman aged 80 or over with acute or convalescent COVID-19. Both conserved end residues are part of each CDR3.

v_call cdr3_aa
TRBV11-3 CASSFSGRANEQFF
TRBV28 CASSFQQSLNTIYF
TRBV2 CASSVRNIQYF
TRBV12-3/TRBV12-4 CASSPRPAGTQYF
TRBV10-3 CAISGARTGGSSPLHF
TRBV6-4 CASSDVLGSPLHF
TRBV28 CASSQGEEAYGYTF
TRBV2 CASTSAGQGDNQPQHF
TRBV6-1 CASSEFLNTEAFF
TRBV27 CASSLAGGTYEQYF
TRBV5-1 CASSLTGLNTGELFF
TRBV6-5 CASSYSPGTEAFF
TRBV5-4 CASSWTSGGFKDTQYF
TRBV29-1 CSVALGTGGEKLFF
TRBV28 CASSLGSGSPNEQFF
TRBV4-1 CASSQEGRAGQPQHF
TRBV7-3 CASSPRGTANSPLHF
TRBV28 CASSLTGTRSGNTIYF
TRBV20-1 CSATTGIGYTF
TRBV3-1/TRBV3-2 CASSQGLTSYEQYF
TRBV9 CASSRGSDTQYF
TRBV6-6 CASSSRDRAPYGYTF
TRBV9 CASSETGTATNEKLFF
TRBV2 CASRQARRDRSYEQYF
TRBV2 CASRRTRDPGANVLTF
TRBV10-3 CAISESHLAGGPTDTQYF
TRBV7-9 CASSRWTSGTNEQFF
TRBV4-1 CASSQRDRPGYGYTF
TRBV6-6 CASQGGYEQYF